These 9 T cell receptor beta chains share one sample of origin, sequenced in a study of shared clonotypes between healthy human individuals. The method was immunoSEQ multiplex PCR; TCRdb's version includes in-frame clones alone and lacks a portion of them. The repertoire holds approximately 98,000 clones, with approximately 70% as singletons. The specimen was memory CD8+ T cells sorted from blood. Subset of the sample: CD45RO+ cells pooled with CCR7-negative TemRA cells. The receptor source for this set is a young woman in good health.

This sequence joins TRBV19 and TRBJ1-3, with D unclear. This CDR3 comprises 14 residues. The V and J ends lost 7 bases and 0 bases respectively, with 10 bases between them. Looked up from germline, CDR1 is LNHDA and CDR2 is SQIVND (reference sequence). CDR3 in DNA: TGTGCCAGTACCGAATACGTCTCTGGAAACACCATATATTTT. Residues: CASTEYVSGNTIYF.

Written as DNA, the CDR3 is TGTGCCAGCAGTTTCCCTAGCGGGTACCCAGATACGCAGTATTTT. It yields the protein CASSFPSGYPDTQYF. The chain is built from TRBV27 and TRBJ2-3, with 8 positions matching TRBD2. J was trimmed by 4 bases and V by 3 bases; bases with no gene match: 6. The germline V gene encodes CDR1 MNHEY and CDR2 SMNVEV (reference sequence). This CDR3 is 15 amino acids long.

The chain has TRBV2 and TRBJ1-1; D gene uncertain. Trimming stripped 7 bases from V and 0 bases from J, with 12 bases between. The CDR3 covers 14 residues. Germline V gives CDR1 SNHLY, CDR2 FYNNEI. CDR3 residues: CASIQARLNTEAFF. CDR3 in DNA: TGTGCCAGCATCCAGGCCCGATTGAACACTGAAGCTTTCTTT.

This clone came up many times. The rearrangement uses TRBV19 and TRBJ1-2; D is uncertain. The V end was cut by 5 bases, the J end by 4 bases, with 8 bases between. CDR1 is LNHDA, CDR2 SQIVND, per germline (reference sequence). The CDR3 extends over 12 amino acids. The CDR3 coding sequence is TGTGCCAGTAGTTCAACGGGCTATGGCTACACCTTC. Translating it yields CASSSTGYGYTF.

The table lists this clone with a count of one. The rearrangement joins TRBV27 to TRBJ1-2, with a tentative D call TRBD1 (5 bases). Trimming pared 6 bases from V and 3 bases from J, leaving 17 bases between. This CDR3 region has 15 residues. CDR1 and CDR2 from the germline V gene are MNHEY and SMNVEV (reference sequence). The CDR3 here is CASRHTTGDYYGYTF. In DNA form, the CDR3 reads TGTGCCAGCAGACATACGACTGGGGACTACTATGGCTACACCTTC.

This clone was detected a few times. J is TRBJ1-5 and V is TRBV2; possible D gene TRBD1, 6 bases. Germline assignment: CDR1 SNHLY and CDR2 FYNNEI. Trimming shortened V by 7 bases and J by 3 bases, and 13 bases separated the two germline ends. The CDR3 has 14 residues. CDR3 amino acids: CASTLGHNNQPQHF. CDR3 coding DNA: TGTGCCAGCACTTTGGGACACAACAATCAGCCCCAGCATTTT.

The gene calls are TRBV11-2 and TRBJ2-5; maybe TRBD2 (6 bases). The CDR3 consists of 17 residues. With 3 bases removed from V and 3 bases from J, the gap between germline ends came to 20 bases. Germline V gene data show CDR1 as SGHAT and CDR2 as FQNNGV. CDR3 region: CASSLRGLKRIEETQYF. Here the CDR3 DNA reads TGTGCCAGCAGCTTGAGGGGACTGAAGCGGATTGAAGAGACCCAGTACTTC. Drawing the rest from reference TRBV11-2 and TRBJ2-5, the complete variable domain is EAGVAQSPRYKIIEKRQSVAFWCNPISGHATLYWYQQILGQGPKLLIQFQNNGVVDDSQLPKDRFSAERLKGVDSTLKIQPAKLEDSAVYLCASSLRGLKRIEETQYFGPGTRLLVL.

V gene TRBV27 combines with J gene TRBJ1-2; possibly TRBD1 for D (6 bases). This CDR3 has 13 amino acids. Germline V gives CDR1 MNHEY, CDR2 SMNVEV (reference sequence). V was trimmed by 4 bases and J by 7 bases, leaving 13 bases between them. The CDR3 loop reads CASSSTGHLGYTF. The CDR3 DNA reads as TGTGCCAGCAGTTCAACGGGACACCTTGGCTACACCTTC.

V usage is TRBV6-1 and J usage is TRBJ1-5; tentative D call: TRBD1 (5 bases). Per germline, CDR1 MNHNS and CDR2 SASEGT. CDR3 length: 14 amino acids. Trimming took off 11 bases at V and 0 bases at J, with 14 bases between the two ends. This CDR3 is CAGGDGYSNQPQHF. The CDR3 coding sequence is TGTGCCGGGGGTGACGGTTATAGCAATCAGCCCCAGCATTTT.